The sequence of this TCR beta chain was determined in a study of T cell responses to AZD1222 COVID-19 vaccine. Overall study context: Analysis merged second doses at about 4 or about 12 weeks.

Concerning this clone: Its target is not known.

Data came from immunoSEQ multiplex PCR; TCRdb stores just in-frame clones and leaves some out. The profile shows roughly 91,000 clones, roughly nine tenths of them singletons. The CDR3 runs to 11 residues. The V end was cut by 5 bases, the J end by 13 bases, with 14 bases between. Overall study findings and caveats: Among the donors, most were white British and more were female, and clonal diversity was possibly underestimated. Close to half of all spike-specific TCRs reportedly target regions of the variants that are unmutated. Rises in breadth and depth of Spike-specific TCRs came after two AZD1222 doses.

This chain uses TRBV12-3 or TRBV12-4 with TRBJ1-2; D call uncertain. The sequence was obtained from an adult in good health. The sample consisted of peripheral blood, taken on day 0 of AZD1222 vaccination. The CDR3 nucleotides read TGTGCCAGCAGTCTTAGGACCGCGCCCACCTTC. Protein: CASSLRTAPTF.